One TCR beta chain is described in this entry. What it binds is unknown. These data are taken from a study of shared clonotypes between healthy human individuals. Findings of the study overall: The study sampled only blood, and tissue repertoires likely differ. Clonotype sharing among donors likely depends on sequencing depth. Naive subsets generally exceeded memory subsets in estimated richness.

The CDR3 is made up of 13 amino acids. V gave up 4 bases and J gave up 5 bases, with 13 bases separating them. CDR1 and CDR2 (germline): SGHNT, YYREEE (reference sequence). Sequencing was performed with immunoSEQ multiplex PCR; in TCRdb, only in-frame clones are kept and a portion is missing. Among roughly 530,000 clones listed, 90% to 96% were seen once. Sequenced sample: naive CD4+ T cells sorted from blood. As for subset: CD45RA+ positively selected. The receptor was isolated from a woman aged 25 to 39 in good health. The chain joins TRBV5-4 to TRBJ2-7, with TRBD2 as a possible D gene (7 bases). The CDR3: CASSAGAGHEQYF. CDR3 sequence (DNA): TGTGCCAGCAGCGCGGGGGCGGGCCACGAGCAGTACTTC.